A single sample gave rise to the 32 T cell receptor beta chains below, sequenced in a study of blood T cells in healthy people across ages. A second PCR of roughly 7 to 11 cycles used a sample-barcoded 5' primer and a J-beta primer mix. TCRdb called the 5' RACE reads again in MiXCR, with one record for every CDR3 protein. The sample holds around 580,000 distinct CDR3 sequences; around 48% are singletons and the top ten take around 25%. Sequenced input: blood. The receptors shown here come from a man at least 80 years old in good health.

The genes are TRBV25-1 and TRBJ2-5, with TRBD2 identical over 10 bases. V gave up 5 bases and J gave up 3 bases; unmatched junction bases: 15. CDR1 is MGHDK and CDR2 is SYGVNS in the germline V gene. The CDR3 spans 18 residues. CDR3 loop: CASSLQRWASGSEETQYF. The CDR3, as DNA: TGTGCCAGCAGTCTCCAAAGATGGGCTAGCGGGAGTGAAGAGACCCAGTACTTC.

The chain joins TRBV21-1 to TRBJ2-6; the D call of TRBD1 is as the table states it, not checked on the DNA. TRBV21-1 is described as a pseudogene. This CDR3 has 15 amino acids. This chain's CDR3 is CATSIRGAGANVLTF. The DNA for the CDR3 is TGTGCCACTTCCATCCGAGGGGCTGGGGCCAACGTCCTGACTTTC.

This clonotype has at least ten counts. The rearrangement uses TRBV6-5 and TRBJ2-5, with TRBD1 identical over 7 bases. J gave up 4 bases and V 4 bases, and 9 bases lay outside the gene matches. The CDR3 is 15 amino acids. Germline loops: CDR1 MNHEY, CDR2 SVGAGI. CDR3 DNA sequence: TGTGCCAGCAGTTCCCCCACAGGGGAAGGAGAGACCCAGTACTTC. It is translated as CASSSPTGEGETQYF.

The table lists this clonotype with a few counts. This sequence joins TRBV20-1 and TRBJ2-5, with 14 nucleotides matching TRBD2. With the DNA end fitting TRBJ2-7 better, the J assignment may be wrong. In germline, CDR1 is DFQATT, CDR2 SNEGSKA (reference sequence). The CDR3 loop spans 14 amino acids. The CDR3 spells CSAIPGLAGDEQYF. Written as DNA, the CDR3 is TGCAGTGCTATACCGGGACTAGCGGGGGACGAGCAGTACTTC.

The chain carries TRBV20-1 and TRBJ2-1; D is perhaps TRBD2 (6 bases). Germline values: CDR1 DFQATT, CDR2 SNEGSKA (reference sequence). Trimming cost V 3 bases and J 4 bases, with 19 bases left between them. The CDR3 loop spans 16 amino acids. The CDR3: CSARPRLGDLYNEQFF. CDR3 nucleotide sequence: TGCAGTGCTAGGCCCCGACTAGGAGATCTATACAATGAGCAGTTCTTC.

This clonotype was seen just once. The genes are TRBV10-2 and TRBJ2-7, with 11 bases lining up with TRBD2. The CDR3 covers 15 residues. V was clipped by 6 bases and J by 7 bases; unmatched bases: 11. Per germline, CDR1 WSHSY and CDR2 SAAADI. CDR3 region: CASRATSGSMYEQYF. The DNA for the CDR3 is TGCGCCAGCAGGGCCACTAGCGGGAGTATGTATGAGCAGTACTTC.

The chain combines TRBV20-1 with TRBJ2-7, with 8 bases aligning to TRBD1. The CDR3 spans 14 residues. The V and J ends lost 2 bases and 3 bases, in that order; junction bases with no gene match: 6. Germline CDR1 and CDR2: DFQATT and SNEGSKA (reference sequence). Here the CDR3 DNA reads TGCAGTGCTAGACCGGGACAGGAAGACTACGAGCAGTACTTC. Translating it yields CSARPGQEDYEQYF.

A remark on this clonotype: A single base separates this from a much larger clone, so it may be a read error. This chain uses TRBV3-1 with TRBJ2-3; no clear D. Per the germline V gene, CDR1 is LGHDT and CDR2 is YNNKEL (reference sequence). The CDR3 covers 12 residues. Trimming shortened V by 1 base and J by 5 bases, and 4 bases separated the two germline ends. The CDR3 reads CASSQGVDTQYF. In nucleotides, the CDR3 is TGTGCCAGCAGCCAAGGGGTAGATACGCAGTATTTT.

This clonotype was observed a few times. This chain links TRBV4-3 with TRBJ1-6; D gene unclear. This CDR3 is 15 amino acids long. V lost 0 bases and J lost 7, with 10 bases in between. Germline values: CDR1 LGHNA, CDR2 YSLEER. CDR3 in DNA: TGCGCCAGCAGCCAAGATCTGGGGATGAATTCACCCCTCCACTTT. It encodes CASSQDLGMNSPLHF.

The gene calls are TRBV20-1 and TRBJ2-3; D is ambiguous. The CDR3 runs to 16 residues. V shed 1 base and J shed 4 bases, with 18 bases lying between them. Germline V gene lookup returns CDR1 DFQATT and CDR2 SNEGSKA (reference sequence). This CDR3 reads CSARGQVTFTADTQYF. DNA for the CDR3: TGCAGTGCTAGAGGGCAAGTAACTTTTACCGCAGATACGCAGTATTTT.

The V gene is TRBV10-3, the J gene TRBJ2-5; D is undetermined. The CDR3 runs to 14 residues. Germline CDR1 reads ENHRY; CDR2 reads SYGVKD. Trimming stripped 5 bases from V and 1 base from J, with 11 bases between. CDR3 nucleotide sequence: TGTGCCATCAGTTCGGGTCAGGCCCAAGAGACCCAGTACTTC. Translation: CAISSGQAQETQYF.

This clonotype occurred a few times. V gene TRBV20-1 combines with J gene TRBJ2-5, with a possible D match to TRBD1 (5 bases). V lost 0 bases to trimming and J lost 6 bases, with 11 bases between them. CDR3 length: 13 amino acids. Germline values: CDR1 DFQATT, CDR2 SNEGSKA (reference sequence). The CDR3 spells CSARDRGLQTQYF. The CDR3 nucleotides are TGCAGTGCTAGAGATAGGGGTCTGCAGACCCAGTACTTC.

The V call is TRBV5-5, the J call TRBJ2-4; TRBD1 is a possible D gene (7 bases). The CDR3 contains 14 residues. CDR1 and CDR2 (germline): SGHKS, YYEKEE (reference sequence). V shed 6 bases and J shed 5 bases, with 15 bases lying between them. CDR3 DNA: TGTGCCAGCACCCCGCAGGGGGGTGAAAACATTCAGTACTTC. Translation: CASTPQGGENIQYF. Full variable domain (outside the CDR3, taken from reference TRBV5-5 and TRBJ2-4): DAGVTQSPTHLIKTRGQQVTLRCSPISGHKSVSWYQQVLGQGPQFIFQYYEKEERGRGNFPDRFSARQFPNYSSELNVNALLLGDSALYLCASTPQGGENIQYFGAGTRLSVL.

This clonotype has at least ten counts. This sequence joins TRBV9 and TRBJ2-1, with 7 bases that match TRBD2. The CDR3 is made up of 14 amino acids. After removal of 3 bases from V and 4 bases from J, the junction contained 4 bases not matched to a gene. The germline gives CDR1 SGDLS, CDR2 YYNGEE. CDR3 coding DNA: TGTGCCAGCAGCGCCGGGGGGATATACAATGAGCAGTTCTTC. Encoded protein: CASSAGGIYNEQFF.

The rearrangement links TRBV5-1 to TRBJ2-6; TRBD1 might be the D (6 bases). Per the germline V gene, CDR1 is SGHRS and CDR2 is YFSETQ. V was clipped by 4 bases and J by 4 bases, with 12 bases between them. This CDR3 is 15 amino acids long. This chain's CDR3 is CASSMTGSGANVLTF. CDR3 nucleotides: TGCGCCAGCAGCATGACAGGCTCGGGGGCCAACGTCCTGACTTTC.

This clonotype was seen once. V and J are TRBV9 and TRBJ2-3, with D maybe TRBD2 (7 bases). This CDR3 has 14 residues. The V gene lost 4 bases and the J gene lost 4 bases, with 13 bases spanning the gap. CDR1 is SGDLS, CDR2 YYNGEE, per germline. CDR3 sequence reads: CASSWEGGADTQYF. The CDR3 DNA reads TGTGCCAGCAGCTGGGAGGGGGGCGCAGATACGCAGTATTTT.

The V call is TRBV4-3, the J call TRBJ2-1; 9 bases agree with TRBD2. After removal of 5 bases from V and 8 bases from J, the junction contained 10 bases not matched to a gene. The germline V gene has CDR1 LGHNA and CDR2 YSLEER. The CDR3 totals 15 residues. CDR3 protein: CASSGGGRASDEQFF. In DNA, the CDR3 is TGCGCCAGCAGCGGTGGCGGGAGGGCCTCGGATGAGCAGTTCTTC.

The chain recombines TRBV9 with TRBJ2-7, with 7 bases matching TRBD1. This CDR3 is 14 amino acids long. Germline V gene lookup returns CDR1 SGDLS and CDR2 YYNGEE. The V gene end was trimmed by 4 bases and the J gene end by 4 bases; junction bases not matched to a gene: 8. CDR3 nucleotide sequence: TGTGCCAGCAGCCCTCGACAGGGTCAGTACGAGCAGTACTTC. Translation gives CASSPRQGQYEQYF.

V usage is TRBV6-2 or TRBV6-3 and J usage is TRBJ1-1; 7 bases map to TRBD1. The CDR3 contains 14 residues. CDR1 is MNHEY, CDR2 SVGEGT, per germline. V dropped 6 bases and J dropped 0; count of bases not matched to a gene: 4. CDR3 sequence (DNA): TGTGCCAGCAGGACAGGGCAGATGAACACTGAAGCTTTCTTT. Its translation is CASRTGQMNTEAFF.

Of note for this clonotype: A read error may explain this, as a much larger clone is one base away. The rearrangement links TRBV7-2 to TRBJ2-1; 8 bases line up with TRBD1. Per germline, CDR1 SGHTA and CDR2 FQGNSA. CDR3 length: 15 residues. The CDR3 bases are TGTGCCAGCAGCCGGACAGGGAGCTCCGACAATGAGCAGTTCTTC. Its protein is CASSRTGSSDNEQFF. The full variable domain, rest sourced from reference TRBV7-2 and TRBJ2-1, is GAGVSQSPSNKVTEKGKDVELRCDPISGHTALYWYRQSLGQGLEFLIYFQGNSAPDKSGLPSDRFSAERTGGSVSTLTIQRTQQEDSAVYLCASSRTGSSDNEQFFGPGTRLTVL.

The chain links TRBV9 to TRBJ1-1, with D perhaps TRBD1 (5 bases). The V end was cut by 3 bases, the J end by 4 bases, with 10 bases between. The CDR3 length is 13 residues. Germline V gene lookup returns CDR1 SGDLS and CDR2 YYNGEE. Written as DNA, the CDR3 is TGTGCCAGCAGCGCCCAGGGAGTCACTGAAGCTTTCTTT. It yields the protein CASSAQGVTEAFF.

This clonotype was counted only a few times. The V gene is TRBV27, the J gene TRBJ2-3; TRBD1 matches at 7 bases. The CDR3 covers 15 residues. Germline values: CDR1 MNHEY, CDR2 SMNVEV (reference sequence). After removal of 10 bases from V and 3 bases from J, the junction contained 13 bases not matched to a gene. CDR3 region: CATSGLTGWTDTQYF. Here the CDR3 DNA reads TGTGCCACCTCCGGTCTGACAGGGTGGACAGATACGCAGTATTTT.

This clonotype has a count of ten or more. CDR3 DNA: TGCAGCGTCTTCGGACAGATTACTTCCTACAATGAGCAGTTCTTC. This codes for CSVFGQITSYNEQFF. The chain is built from TRBV29-1 and TRBJ2-1; D is perhaps TRBD1 (6 bases). Trimming stripped 6 bases from V and 1 base from J, with 16 bases between. Germline CDR1 and CDR2: SQVTM and ANQGSEA. CDR3 size: 15 residues.

On this clonotype: The junction does not match germline at one end; this may be a read error. V gene TRBV6-5 combines with J gene TRBJ2-3, with TRBD2 matching 7 bases. The germline gives CDR1 MNHEY, CDR2 SVGAGI. The length of the CDR3 is 15 residues. The CDR3 region has the DNA TGTGCCGGCAGTTACCGCGGGGGTGGGGGGGATACGCAGTATTTT. This encodes CAGSYRGGGGDTQYF.

V and J are TRBV7-2 and TRBJ2-1; 11 bases match TRBD2. Germline assignment: CDR1 SGHTA and CDR2 FQGNSA. V dropped 6 bases and J dropped 3; count of bases not matched to a gene: 10. CDR3 length: 17 residues. The chain's CDR3 is CASRTALGTSGYNEQFF. For the CDR3, the DNA is TGTGCCAGCAGAACCGCCCTTGGGACTAGCGGCTACAATGAGCAGTTCTTC.

This clonotype turned up a few times. This chain links TRBV7-9 with TRBJ1-4, with a tentative D call TRBD1 (6 bases). The CDR3 covers 14 residues. Germline loops: CDR1 SEHNR, CDR2 FQNEAQ (reference sequence). The V end was cut by 1 base, the J end by 7 bases, with 10 bases between. The CDR3 is CASSLGTALEKLFF. The CDR3 nucleotides are TGTGCCAGCAGCTTAGGGACAGCCCTTGAAAAACTGTTTTTT.

This rearrangement joins TRBV20-1 to TRBJ1-6; TRBD1 might be the D (6 bases). Between the trimmed V and J ends, which lost 6 bases and 8 bases, there was a span of 20 bases. Germline CDR1 and CDR2: DFQATT and SNEGSKA (reference sequence). This CDR3 region has 15 residues. The CDR3 is CSAARGGAGDSPLHF. In DNA, the CDR3 is TGCAGTGCCGCGCGGGGGGGGGCCGGGGATTCACCCCTCCACTTT.

V and J are TRBV2 and TRBJ2-6; no clear D gene. The CDR3 has 17 residues. V was shortened by 4 bases and J by 0 bases, with 13 bases between the two germline ends. Looked up from germline, CDR1 is SNHLY and CDR2 is FYNNEI. The CDR3 DNA reads TGTGCCAGCAGTGTGGAAGGGCCACACTCTGGGGCCAACGTCCTGACTTTC. Residues: CASSVEGPHSGANVLTF.

V usage is TRBV29-1 and J usage is TRBJ1-2, with TRBD1 as a possible D gene (6 bases). V gave up 7 bases and J gave up 4 bases, with 16 bases separating them. This CDR3 region has 13 residues. The germline V gene encodes CDR1 SQVTM and CDR2 ANQGSEA. The DNA for the CDR3 is TGCAGCGCCGTCCTTGGGGGCGCCTATGGCTACACCTTC. Residues: CSAVLGGAYGYTF. The full variable domain, completed using reference TRBV29-1 and TRBJ1-2, is SAVISQKPSRDICQRGTSLTIQCQVDSQVTMMFWYRQQPGQSLTLIATANQGSEATYESGFVIDKFPISRPNLTFSTLTVSNMSPEDSSIYLCSAVLGGAYGYTFGSGTRLTVV.

Written as DNA, the CDR3 is TGCGCCAGCAGCTTTGAATACAGCTCCTACGAGCAGTACTTC. This translates into CASSFEYSSYEQYF. This chain connects TRBV5-1 to TRBJ2-7; D gene ambiguous. Germline V CDR1 and CDR2: SGHRS, YFSETQ. Trimming took 2 bases from V and 0 from J, leaving 9 bases between them. This CDR3 spans 14 amino acids.

This clonotype occurred a few times. The rearrangement links TRBV6-1 to TRBJ1-1, with D possibly matching TRBD1 (5 bases). V dropped 3 bases and J dropped 1 base, with 15 bases sitting between them. The CDR3 runs 16 residues. Germline CDR1 reads MNHNS; CDR2 reads SASEGT. The CDR3 sequence: CASSEEGRVPNTEAFF. The CDR3 nucleotides are TGTGCCAGCAGTGAGGAGGGGAGGGTTCCGAACACTGAAGCTTTCTTT.

The table lists this clonotype with many counts. V and J are TRBV6-6 and TRBJ1-1, with no clear D. From germline, CDR1 is MNHNY and CDR2 SVGAGI (reference sequence). Trimming cost V 2 bases and J 1 base, with 11 bases left between them. This CDR3 is 15 amino acids long. This CDR3 reads CASSYAPRGNTEAFF. The CDR3 DNA reads as TGTGCCAGCAGTTACGCCCCACGGGGGAACACTGAAGCTTTCTTT.